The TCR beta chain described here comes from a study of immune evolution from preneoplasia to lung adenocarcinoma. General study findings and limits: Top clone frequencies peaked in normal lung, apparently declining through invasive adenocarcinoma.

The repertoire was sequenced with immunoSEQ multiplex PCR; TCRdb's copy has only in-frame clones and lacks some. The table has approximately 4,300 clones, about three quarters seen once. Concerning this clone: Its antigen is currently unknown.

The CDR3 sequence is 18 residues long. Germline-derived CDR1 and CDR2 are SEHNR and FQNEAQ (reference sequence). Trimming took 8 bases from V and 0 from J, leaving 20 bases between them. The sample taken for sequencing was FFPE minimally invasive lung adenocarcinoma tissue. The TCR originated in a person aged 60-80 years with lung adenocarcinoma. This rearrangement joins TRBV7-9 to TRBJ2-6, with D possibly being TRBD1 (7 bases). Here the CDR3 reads CASLRDSGGSSGANVLTF. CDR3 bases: TGTGCCAGCCTACGGGACTCAGGGGGAAGCTCTGGGGCCAACGTCCTGACTTTC.